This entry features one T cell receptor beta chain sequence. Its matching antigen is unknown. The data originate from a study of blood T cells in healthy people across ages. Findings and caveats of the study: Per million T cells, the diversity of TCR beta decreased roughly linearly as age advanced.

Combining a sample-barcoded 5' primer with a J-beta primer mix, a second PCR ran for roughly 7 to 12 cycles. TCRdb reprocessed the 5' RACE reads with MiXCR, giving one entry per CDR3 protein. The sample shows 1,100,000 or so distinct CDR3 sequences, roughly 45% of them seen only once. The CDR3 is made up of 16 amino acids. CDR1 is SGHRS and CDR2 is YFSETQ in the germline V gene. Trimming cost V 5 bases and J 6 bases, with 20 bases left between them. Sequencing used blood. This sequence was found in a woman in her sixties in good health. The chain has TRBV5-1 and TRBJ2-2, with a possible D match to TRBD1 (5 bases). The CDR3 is CASSPGLGLRAGELFF. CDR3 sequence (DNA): TGCGCCAGCAGTCCGGGTCTTGGCCTCAGGGCCGGGGAGCTGTTTTTT.